This T cell receptor beta chain was sequenced for a study of shared clonotypes between healthy human individuals. CDR1 and CDR2 from the germline V gene are SNHLY and FYNNEI. V trimming: 0 bases; J trimming: 0 bases; junction bases outside the gene matches: 8. CDR3 length: 17 amino acids. Measured with immunoSEQ multiplex PCR; TCRdb has only the in-frame clones, and not every one. The sample lists roughly 640,000 clones, almost 97% occurring once. The V and J genes are TRBV2 and TRBJ2-7, with 7 bases that match TRBD2. The sample taken for sequencing was naive CD4+ T cells sorted from blood. Noted subset: CD45RA+ positively selected. This TCR derives from a woman younger than 45 in good health. This CDR3 is CASSEASLREYSYEQYF. The CDR3 region has the DNA TGTGCCAGCAGTGAAGCGTCGTTGCGGGAGTACTCCTACGAGCAGTACTTC.